The clone carrying this TCR beta chain was counted between two and nine times. One end of the junction does not line up with germline, which may come from a read error. This specimen comes from a study of blood T cells in healthy people across ages. A second PCR, run for 7 to 11 cycles, used a sample-barcoded 5' primer plus a J-beta primer mix. Using its own MiXCR run on the 5' RACE reads, TCRdb lists one record per CDR3 protein. The table records 1.4 million to 1.5 million distinct CDR3 sequences, about 40% of them present only once. This CDR3 spans 13 amino acids. Germline V gene data show CDR1 as SGHRS and CDR2 as YFSETQ.

This chain uses TRBV5-1 with TRBJ1-1; no reliable D call. The sequence derives from a woman in her late teens or twenties in good health. Sequencing was performed on blood. This CDR3 is CASSLGGPTEAFF. The DNA for the CDR3 is TGTGCCAGCAGCTTAGGAGGGCCCACTGAAGCTTTCTTT.